The sequence of this T cell receptor beta chain was determined in a study of T cell responses to AZD1222 COVID-19 vaccine. Whole-study results and caveats: Just a handful of AZD1222 recipients tested seropositive at baseline. Reportedly, nearly half of unique spike TCRs recognized epitopes outside B.1.351/B.1.1.7 mutations.

Profiling relied on immunoSEQ multiplex PCR, and the TCRdb table lists in-frame clones only, not all of them. The sample includes 98,000 or so clones, roughly 86% of them seen just once. Note on this clone: The antigen is unknown.

This CDR3 has 16 residues. Germline V gives CDR1 SGHNT, CDR2 YYREEE (reference sequence). Trimming cost V 4 bases and J 0 bases, with 16 bases left between them. This chain links TRBV5-4 with TRBJ1-1; possible D gene TRBD1, 5 bases. This sequence was found in an adult in good health. Sequences were derived from peripheral blood, sampled on day 0 of AZD1222 vaccination. In DNA form, the CDR3 reads TGTGCCAGCAGCGGAGGGACGGGGACCATGAACACTGAAGCTTTCTTT. It encodes CASSGGTGTMNTEAFF.